This is a list of T cell receptor beta chains from one sample in a study of shared clonotypes between healthy human individuals. Sequencing used immunoSEQ multiplex PCR; TCRdb keeps in-frame clones, though not all of them. Of 2,500,000 or so clones listed, roughly nine tenths were seen once; the top ten hold about 0.13%. Sequencing used naive CD4+ T cells sorted from blood. The receptors come from a man aged 18 to 29 in good health. Both conserved end residues are part of each CDR3. A D gene is named only where the DNA matches it firmly. Size is stated for part of the rows, as once, few or many counts, or as a class when the clone is expanded.

d_call j_call clone_size v_call cdr3_length cdr3_aa cdr3_nt
- TRBJ2-3 - TRBV5-1 15 CASSLARGTGDTQYF TGCGCCAGCAGCTTGGCTCGGGGAACCGGGGATACGCAGTATTTT
- TRBJ2-1 - TRBV9 15 CASSAGVGFINEQFF TGTGCCAGCAGCGCTGGAGTAGGGTTCATAAATGAGCAGTTCTTC
- TRBJ2-7 - TRBV30 11 CAWSLAYEQYF TGTGCCTGGAGCCTAGCCTACGAGCAGTACTTC
- TRBJ1-2 - TRBV10-3 12 CAIYNGLYGYTF TGTGCCATCTATAACGGCCTCTATGGCTACACCTTC
- TRBJ1-1 few TRBV5-1 15 CASSWWTDGNTEAFF TGCGCCAGCAGCTGGTGGACAGATGGGAACACTGAAGCTTTCTTT
- TRBJ1-1 - TRBV10-3 14 CAISKDESNTEAFF TGTGCCATCAGTAAAGACGAGTCGAACACTGAAGCTTTCTTT
- TRBJ2-7 - TRBV18 15 CASSPPGQGRGEQYF TGTGCCAGCTCACCACCCGGGCAGGGGAGGGGCGAGCAGTACTTC
TRBD1 TRBJ1-2 - TRBV6-1 16 CASSEGQIGSLDGYTF TGTGCCAGCAGTGAGGGACAGATCGGGAGCTTGGATGGCTACACCTTC
- TRBJ2-2 - TRBV11-2 14 CASSLDWVTGELFF TGTGCCAGCAGCTTAGACTGGGTCACCGGGGAGCTGTTTTTT
TRBD2 TRBJ2-7 - TRBV10-3 15 CAISDPGLAGYEQYF TGTGCCATCAGCGACCCGGGACTAGCGGGCTACGAGCAGTACTTC
- TRBJ1-3 - TRBV5-1 16 CASSGRSVFSGNTIYF TGCGCCAGCAGCGGGCGGAGTGTCTTCTCTGGAAACACCATATATTTT
- TRBJ2-3 - TRBV7-9 16 CASSSTATTSTDTQYF TGTGCCAGCAGCTCGACAGCGACTACTAGCACAGATACGCAGTATTTT
- TRBJ1-4 - TRBV4-1 17 CASSQVFGGATNEKLFF TGCGCCAGCAGCCAAGTCTTCGGAGGCGCAACTAATGAAAAACTGTTTTTT
- TRBJ1-1 few TRBV29-1 11 CSGEQGTEAFF TGCAGCGGGGAACAGGGAACTGAAGCTTTCTTT
TRBD1 TRBJ2-5 - TRBV7-9 15 CASSIEGGWGETQYF TGTGCCAGCAGCATAGAAGGGGGCTGGGGAGAGACCCAGTACTTC
- TRBJ2-7 - TRBV30 12 CAWQDSSYEQYF TGTGCCTGGCAAGACAGCTCCTACGAGCAGTACTTC
- TRBJ2-5 - TRBV19 12 CASRDWAGAQYF TGTGCCAGTAGAGACTGGGCTGGTGCCCAGTACTTC
- TRBJ2-1 - TRBV5-1 16 CASSLAPKSSYNEQFF TGCGCCAGCAGCTTGGCCCCCAAGAGCTCCTACAATGAGCAGTTCTTC
- TRBJ2-5 - TRBV5-1 15 CASSFQDGRQETQYF TGCGCCAGCAGCTTCCAGGACGGACGCCAAGAGACCCAGTACTTC
TRBD1 TRBJ1-2 once TRBV6-5 15 CASRLGTGSNYGYTF TGTGCCAGCAGATTAGGGACAGGGTCGAACTATGGCTACACCTTC
- TRBJ1-3 - TRBV11-2 15 CASSLESVSGNTIYF TGTGCCAGCAGCTTAGAATCGGTCTCTGGAAACACCATATATTTT
TRBD1 TRBJ2-1 - TRBV6-1 15 CASSVRGTGGDEQFF TGTGCCAGCAGTGTCCGGGGAACAGGGGGCGATGAGCAGTTCTTC
- TRBJ2-3 - TRBV5-1 14 CASSLGQSTDTQYF TGCGCCAGCAGCCTCGGACAGAGCACAGATACGCAGTATTTT
TRBD2 TRBJ2-7 - TRBV2 14 CASSGTSGVLQSYF TGTGCCAGCAGTGGGACTAGCGGGGTCCTGCAGTCGTACTTC
TRBD2 TRBJ2-4 - TRBV19 14 CASSPRGGKNIQYF TGTGCCAGTAGTCCCCGGGGGGGGAAAAACATTCAGTACTTC
- TRBJ1-1 - TRBV28 13 CASSLSGPTEAFF TGTGCCAGCAGTTTATCAGGGCCCACTGAAGCTTTCTTT
TRBD2 TRBJ2-7 - TRBV5-1 14 CASSPTSGGYEQYF TGCGCCAGCAGCCCGACTAGCGGGGGCTACGAGCAGTACTTC
- TRBJ2-3 - TRBV12-2 16 CASREGLAGGQYTQYF TGTGCAAGTCGCGAGGGACTAGCGGGAGGGCAATATACGCAGTATTTT
TRBD1 TRBJ1-3 - TRBV7-9 16 CASSGRDRQMGNTIYF TGTGCCAGCAGCGGAAGGGACAGGCAAATGGGAAACACCATATATTTT
TRBD1 TRBJ2-5 - TRBV5-8 15 CASSWGDRGRETQYF TGTGCCAGCAGCTGGGGGGACAGGGGCAGAGAGACCCAGTACTTC
TRBD1 TRBJ2-7 once TRBV5-1 15 CASSLAGTGNREQYF TGCGCCAGCAGCCTAGCTGGGACAGGGAATAGGGAGCAGTACTTC
- TRBJ1-3 - TRBV11-3 12 CASSLDRGSIYF TGTGCCAGCAGCTTAGACCGCGGGTCCATATATTTT
TRBD2 TRBJ2-1 - TRBV30 16 CASDSGLAGGPHEQFF TGTGCCTCGGATTCGGGACTAGCGGGAGGGCCGCATGAGCAGTTCTTC
- TRBJ1-1 - TRBV6-4 17 CASHQGWGFERNTEAFF TGTGCCAGCCACCAAGGTTGGGGATTTGAAAGGAACACTGAAGCTTTCTTT
- TRBJ2-1 - TRBV1 15 CTSSLRGQGADEQFF TGCACCAGCAGCCTAAGAGGACAGGGGGCCGATGAGCAGTTCTTC
- TRBJ2-2 - TRBV4-1 15 CASSAFLQSTGELFF TGCGCCAGCAGCGCCTTTTTACAGTCCACCGGGGAGCTGTTTTTT
TRBD2 TRBJ2-7 - TRBV28 16 CASSLGTSGGHYEQYF TGTGCCAGCAGTTTGGGGACTAGCGGGGGCCACTACGAGCAGTACTTC
TRBD2 TRBJ2-3 - TRBV5-4 13 CASTSGSTDTQYF TGTGCCAGCACTAGCGGAAGCACAGATACGCAGTATTTT
- TRBJ1-4 once TRBV11-2 15 CASSSMALKNEKLFF TGTGCCAGCAGCTCAATGGCGCTGAAGAATGAAAAACTGTTTTTT
- TRBJ1-2 - TRBV5-4 14 CASSTLQGPGGYTF TGTGCCAGCAGCACTCTACAGGGCCCGGGTGGCTACACCTTC
- TRBJ2-5 - TRBV27 14 CASTPADRQETQYF TGTGCCAGCACCCCCGCGGACAGACAAGAGACCCAGTACTTC
- TRBJ1-5 - TRBV19 15 CASSIDRQSYQPQHF TGTGCCAGTAGTATTGATCGACAATCATATCAGCCCCAGCATTTT
TRBD1 TRBJ1-2 - TRBV7-9 17 CASSLSGTALSVHGYTF TGTGCCAGCAGCTTATCCGGGACAGCCCTTTCCGTTCATGGCTACACCTTC
- TRBJ2-1 - TRBV6-5 14 CASSYQDSNNEQFF TGTGCCAGCAGTTACCAGGACTCTAACAATGAGCAGTTCTTC
- TRBJ2-3 - TRBV6-5 15 CASSYRGGPTDTQYF TGTGCCAGCAGTTACCGCGGGGGCCCAACAGATACGCAGTATTTT
- TRBJ2-1 - TRBV5-1 16 CASSLGVAGLYNEQFF TGCGCCAGCAGCTTAGGGGTGGCGGGACTTTACAATGAGCAGTTCTTC
TRBD2 TRBJ2-1 - TRBV27 16 CASSVYSTSGINEQFF TGTGCCAGCAGCGTATATTCGACTAGCGGGATAAATGAGCAGTTCTTC
TRBD2 TRBJ2-3 - TRBV27 20 CASSSPLGLAGGPAIDTQYF TGTGCCAGCAGTTCGCCCCTCGGGCTAGCGGGGGGGCCGGCTATAGATACGCAGTATTTT
- TRBJ2-2 - TRBV5-6 12 CASSLAVGELFF TGTGCCAGCAGCTTGGCGGTCGGGGAGCTGTTTTTT
TRBD2 TRBJ2-7 - TRBV5-4 15 CASSILAGGTYEQYF TGTGCCAGCAGCATACTAGCGGGGGGGACCTACGAGCAGTACTTC
- TRBJ2-2 - TRBV5-4 16 CASSHLGGGTPGELFF TGTGCCAGCAGCCATCTAGGAGGGGGAACCCCCGGGGAGCTGTTTTTT
TRBD1 TRBJ2-1 - TRBV7-2 15 CASSLAGGLFNEQFF TGTGCCAGCAGCTTAGCAGGGGGCTTGTTTAATGAGCAGTTCTTC
- TRBJ2-7 - TRBV5-1 15 CASSSGLGDGYEQYF TGCGCCAGCAGCTCGGGACTGGGAGACGGATACGAGCAGTACTTC
- TRBJ1-3 - TRBV7-9 13 CAITRLSGNTIYF TGTGCCATTACTCGCCTCTCTGGAAACACCATATATTTT
TRBD1 TRBJ2-2 - TRBV19 15 CASSSRTGGTGELFF TGTGCCAGTAGTTCGAGGACAGGGGGGACCGGGGAGCTGTTTTTT
- TRBJ1-4 - TRBV28 12 CASSLLGEKLFF TGTGCCAGCAGTTTATTAGGTGAAAAACTGTTTTTT